This T cell receptor beta chain was found in a study of cytomegalovirus exposure and HLA in healthy donors. General study findings and limits: Most CMV-associated TCR beta chains were later found to appear HLA-restricted.

The primer mix had 60 Vbeta and 13 Jbeta primers. The data were produced by immunoSEQ multiplex PCR, yet TCRdb's version contains in-frame clones alone and is incomplete. The table has 80,000 to 95,000 clones, roughly 76% seen once. This clone was seen only a few times. Its antigen is still unknown. This receptor was taken from a woman in her twenties or thirties in good health and CMV-seronegative. The sequenced sample consisted of PBMCs.

The CDR3 here is CATSEGSLNEQFF. CDR3 nucleotides: TGTGCCACCTCCGAGGGCTCCCTAAATGAGCAGTTCTTC. This chain connects TRBV2 to TRBJ2-1; D perhaps matches TRBD2 (5 bases). The CDR3 has 13 amino acids. V lost 10 bases and J lost 7, with 17 bases in between. The germline V gene encodes CDR1 SNHLY and CDR2 FYNNEI.